The T cell receptor (beta chain) described here comes from a study of T cells in localized non-small cell lung cancer (dated by TCRdb to the early 2020s). At the level of the whole study: Comparing tumors with uninvolved tumor-adjacent lungs, the study looked at the T cell repertoires of fewer than 250 patients with early-stage NSCLC. The cohort was made up of 200 to 250 treatment-naive NSCLC patients whose localized lung tumors had been resected. Of the NSCLC patients, approximately 130 were male and approximately 97 were female, and the mean age was approximately 66 years.

What the research found in general, with its limitations: Multi-region tumor sequencing was not performed, so intratumor heterogeneity could not be excluded. Uninvolved tumor-adjacent lung showed the highest T cell clonality, higher than tumor, which suggests more focused antigenic responses in the adjacent lung. A median of 57 of the top 100 tumor clones were detected in paired uninvolved adjacent lung, and under 30 of these tumor clones were also found among the top 100 clones of the paired uninvolved adjacent lung. Because the study design was exploratory, TCR variables were selected using unadjusted p-values without false-discovery rate correction. Longer overall survival was associated with higher T cell density in blood, whereas shorter survival was associated with higher clonality in adjacent lung.

Taken from cysteine to phenylalanine, the CDR3 has 15 residues. The DNA shown is the 45-base CDR3, in frame from base 1. From the germline V gene, CDR1 is SGHRS and CDR2 is YFSETQ. Trimming removed 4 bases from V and 4 bases from J; the gene matches leave 4 bases unexplained. At diagnosis, tumor, uninvolved tumor-adjacent lung and peripheral blood were collected and then preserved as a mix of FFPE and fresh-frozen material. For TCR repertoire profiling, blood samples were analyzed in the form of peripheral blood mononuclear cells. Regarding this clone: Its antigen is currently not known. Per-base qualities were not stored, and no clone one base away is much larger.

TCR beta CDR3 regions were sequenced from DNA using the immunoSEQ Assay. As for how the authors treated the data: To compute T cell density, TCR beta template counts were normalized to usable DNA, which was estimated by amplifying housekeeping genes. Richness was estimated using the preseqR package, with extrapolation to 400,000 templates for PBMC samples and to 120,000 templates for tissue samples. Clonality was taken to be one minus Pielou's evenness. Differential abundance testing on productive amino-acid clonotypes, with a minimum total count of 5 and an alpha of 0.1, was used to identify tissue-enriched TCRs. The Jaccard Index and the Morisita Overlap Index were used to measure repertoire overlap between compartments. GLIPH grouped TCR beta CDR3s together with public tetramer-defined viral CDR3s, and a viral motif had to include at least three viral sequences and show V-gene enrichment. TCRdb carries this immuneACCESS record with in-frame sequences only. Its versions omit some clonotypes, under half of them owing to an unresolved V gene in the studies checked, with the rest unexplained. The V and J calls and the clone size are those of that table, but D and trimming were determined from the DNA. In this sample the table shows 45,000 or so clones, more than 85% of which occur a single time. Of the sample, 2.5% is held by the ten largest clones.

The input for sequencing was PBMCs, taken before any cancer treatment. The TCR comes from a man aged 40-75 years with stage II lung adenocarcinoma. The chain couples TRBV5-1 to TRBJ2-1, and TRBD2 aligns with 11 junction nucleotides. The CDR3 reads CASSPTSGAYNEQFF. The nucleotide sequence reads TGCGCCAGCAGCCCGACTAGCGGGGCATACAATGAGCAGTTCTTC.